Shown below are 4 T cell receptor beta chains from a single sample sequenced in a study of human T cells and chemical hapten exposure (dated by TCRdb to the early 2020s). The label giving this sample's time point can be read as: pre-sensitization, week 0. The sample's treatment or condition label is to be understood as: therapeutic diphenylcyclopropenone sensitization with weekly scalp DPC. Total RNA was extracted from unfractionated whole blood collected in Tempus Blood RNA tubes. Libraries were made using RACE. Sequencing took place on a NextSeq 500. TCRdb handled the public reads itself, with Q25 trimming in fastp and clone calling in MiXCR, and kept productive beta chains. Here each entry gathers all rows of one CDR3 protein and keeps the most common genes and DNA. The sample records about 55,000 distinct CDR3 sequences, 8.5% to 10% of which are singletons. Jointly, the top ten make up approximately 9.6% of the sample.

Sequencing was performed on whole blood, taken in connection with sensitization to the hapten diphenylcyclopropenone (DPC). All receptors derive from a woman in her 30s with alopecia areata. Some clones in this sample may be carry-over from other donors' samples.

For this clonotype: A much larger clone sits a single nucleotide away, making a read error possible. This chain connects TRBV5-1 to TRBJ1-1; D not certain. Looked up from germline, CDR1 is SGHRS and CDR2 is YFSETQ. With 7 bases removed from V and 9 bases from J, the gap between germline ends came to 16 bases. The CDR3 has 12 residues. CDR3 region: CASLGPGGKAFF. The DNA of the CDR3 is TGCGCCAGCCTTGGACCGGGCGGAAAAGCTTTCTTT. The full variable domain, with the rest looked up from reference TRBV5-1 and TRBJ1-1, is KAGVTQTPRYLIKTRGQQVTLSCSPISGHRSVSWYQQTPGQGLQFLFEYFSETQRNKGNFPGRFSGRQFSNSRSEMNVSTLELGDSALYLCASLGPGGKAFFGQGTRLTVV.

This clonotype appeared a few times. V gene TRBV5-1 combines with J gene TRBJ1-1; 7 nucleotides align to TRBD1. The CDR3 runs 14 residues. The trim removed 2 bases at V and 8 bases at J, leaving 9 bases unmatched. CDR1 and CDR2 from the germline V gene are SGHRS and YFSETQ. CDR3 amino acids: CASSFERGLGEAFF. In DNA, the CDR3 is TGCGCCAGCAGCTTTGAGAGGGGGCTGGGGGAAGCTTTCTTT.

In this sample, this clonotype turned up many times. Here the CDR3 reads CAISDRTQGGTDTQYF. The CDR3 DNA sequence: TGTGCCATCAGTGACCGTACCCAGGGGGGCACAGATACGCAGTATTTT. V and J are TRBV10-3 and TRBJ2-3; the match to TRBD1 covers 7 bases. The CDR3 runs 16 residues. The trim removed 3 bases at V and 1 base at J, leaving 7 bases unmatched. Per the germline V gene, CDR1 is ENHRY and CDR2 is SYGVKD.

This clonotype was counted at least ten times. The chain carries TRBV2 and TRBJ2-3; D unresolved. The V and J ends lost 2 bases and 4 bases respectively, with 1 base between them. Germline V gene data show CDR1 as SNHLY and CDR2 as FYNNEI. The CDR3 is 11 amino acids. The CDR3 spells CASSESDTQYF. CDR3 nucleotide sequence: TGTGCCAGCAGTGAATCAGATACGCAGTATTTT.